Each of the 16 T cell receptor beta chains below was sequenced from the same sample in a study of vaccination effects on CD4 cells after COVID-19. The repertoire was sequenced with immunoSEQ multiplex PCR; TCRdb's copy has only in-frame clones and lacks some. This table holds about 41,000 clones, 70% to 85% found once. These TCRs' antigens remain unknown. Within the ViraFEST assay, antigen-specific CD4+ T cells underwent expansion with viral peptide pools prior to sequencing. The culture ran for approximately 9 days before CD4+ T cells were isolated. Prior SARS-CoV-2 infection was absent in the vaccine recipients, as shown by negative nucleocapsid antibodies. Specimen: CD4+ T cells from PBMCs cultured with HCoV-NL63 spike peptides, collected before COVID-19 vaccination. Receptors originate from a human donor who received a COVID-19 vaccine.

The V call is TRBV5-1, the J call TRBJ1-1; no definite D call. The CDR3 runs 14 residues. Trimming removed 4 bases at V and 0 bases at J, with 10 bases between. CDR1 is SGHRS, CDR2 YFSETQ, per germline. The CDR3 sequence: CASSPQLLNTEAFF. CDR3 bases: TGCGCCAGCAGCCCCCAACTCCTGAACACTGAAGCTTTCTTT.

This clone showed up just a few times. The V gene is TRBV2, the J gene TRBJ2-7; 7 nucleotides line up with TRBD1. Germline lookup yields CDR1 SNHLY and CDR2 FYNNEI. This CDR3 is built from 14 residues. Germline trimming cut 4 bases from V and 2 bases from J; bases unmatched to any gene: 5. The CDR3 here is CASSVWDRTYEQYV. The CDR3 region has the DNA TGTGCCAGCAGTGTATGGGACAGAACCTACGAGCAGTACGTC.

The V and J genes are TRBV7-2 and TRBJ2-3, with a possible D match to TRBD1 (6 bases). CDR1 and CDR2 from the germline V gene are SGHTA and FQGNSA. CDR3 length: 13 residues. V was pared by 3 bases and J by 8 bases, with 12 bases between. DNA for the CDR3: TGTGCCAGCAGCTTGAGGTTGGGGGCTACGCAGTATTTT. The encoded protein is CASSLRLGATQYF.

This CDR3 is CASSGGTPGPGNTIYF. Here the CDR3 DNA reads TGTGCCAGCAGCGGTGGAACCCCAGGGCCCGGAAACACCATATATTTT. V and J are TRBV5-5 and TRBJ1-3, with D tentatively TRBD1 (5 bases). The germline gives CDR1 SGHKS, CDR2 YYEKEE (reference sequence). The CDR3 length is 16 residues. V was pared by 4 bases and J by 4 bases, with 18 bases between.

The chain couples TRBV24-1 to TRBJ2-5; TRBD2 is a possible D gene (6 bases). CDR1 KGHDR and CDR2 SFDVKD come from the germline V gene. Trimming left V 8 bases short and J 3 bases short, with 12 bases between. This CDR3 spans 13 amino acids. In DNA form, the CDR3 reads TGTGCCACCAAAGAGGAGGGGAAAGAGACCCAGTACTTC. It is translated as CATKEEGKETQYF.

There are a few counts of this clone. This chain links TRBV6-5 with TRBJ1-2; D call uncertain. The CDR3 spans 11 residues. Germline V lookup: CDR1 MNHEY, CDR2 SVGAGI. Trimming took off 4 bases at V and 5 bases at J, with 5 bases between the two ends. CDR3 nucleotide sequence: TGTGCCAGCAGTTCAAGTTATGGCTACACCTTC. It encodes CASSSSYGYTF.

This chain joins TRBV6-5 and TRBJ1-2; 7 positions match TRBD1. Germline V lookup: CDR1 MNHEY, CDR2 SVGAGI. V shed 0 bases, J shed 7 bases, and the junction held 5 bases outside the gene matches. The CDR3 runs 14 residues. The CDR3 DNA reads TGTGCCAGCAGTTACTCGACAGGGCGGGGTGGCTACACCTTC. This encodes CASSYSTGRGGYTF.

CDR3 sequence: CASSQRVNYGYTF. As DNA, the CDR3 is TGTGCCAGCAGCCAAAGGGTGAACTATGGCTACACCTTC. The V call is TRBV3-1 (or the pseudogene TRBV3-2), the J call TRBJ1-2; D remains unclear. The CDR3 has 13 residues. V lost 2 bases to trimming and J lost 2 bases, with 6 bases between them. CDR1 is LGHDT, CDR2 YNNKEL, per germline (reference sequence).

The genes are TRBV24-1 and TRBJ2-3, with TRBD1 matching over 7 bases. V shed 2 bases, J shed 6 bases, and the junction held 7 bases outside the gene matches. This CDR3 is 15 amino acids long. Germline V lookup: CDR1 KGHDR, CDR2 SFDVKD. CDR3 sequence (DNA): TGTGCCACCAGTGATTCAGACAGGGCCGGGGATACGCAGTATTTT. It encodes CATSDSDRAGDTQYF.

This clone is a singleton in its sample. The rearrangement links TRBV11-2 to TRBJ2-5; TRBD1 aligns across 7 bases. This CDR3 region has 14 residues. The J segment lost 0 bases and the V segment lost 5 bases, leaving 3 bases of the junction unmatched. Germline lookup yields CDR1 SGHAT and CDR2 FQNNGV. The CDR3 protein is CASSGQVHQETQYF. In DNA, the CDR3 is TGTGCCAGCAGCGGACAGGTGCACCAAGAGACCCAGTACTTC.

This clone has just one count. The genes are TRBV29-1 and TRBJ2-3; tentative D call: TRBD1 (5 bases). V lost 4 bases, J lost 0 bases, and 8 bases lay in between. Germline V gene lookup returns CDR1 SQVTM and CDR2 ANQGSEA. The CDR3 sequence is 13 residues long. Here the CDR3 reads CSVVRQSTDTQYF. CDR3 bases: TGCAGCGTTGTGCGACAGAGCACAGATACGCAGTATTTT.

The chain combines TRBV13 with TRBJ1-1, with D unresolved. CDR1 is PRHDT and CDR2 is FYEKMQ in the germline V gene (reference sequence). Trimming took 3 bases from V and 4 from J, leaving 15 bases between them. The length of the CDR3 is 15 residues. The CDR3 region is CASSFNGEAFTEAFF. The CDR3 DNA follows: TGTGCCAGCAGCTTTAACGGAGAGGCGTTCACTGAAGCTTTCTTT.

This clone showed up just a few times. The J gene is TRBJ1-4, the V gene TRBV5-1; the D is unclear. CDR3 length equals 17 residues. Trimming removed 0 bases at V and 2 bases at J, with 14 bases between. Germline V gene lookup returns CDR1 SGHRS and CDR2 YFSETQ. The CDR3 DNA follows: TGCGCCAGCAGCTTGGCCAAGGGTGGTGCTACTAATGAAAAACTGTTTTTT. As protein: CASSLAKGGATNEKLFF. Full variable domain (outside the CDR3, taken from reference TRBV5-1 and TRBJ1-4): KAGVTQTPRYLIKTRGQQVTLSCSPISGHRSVSWYQQTPGQGLQFLFEYFSETQRNKGNFPGRFSGRQFSNSRSEMNVSTLELGDSALYLCASSLAKGGATNEKLFFGSGTQLSVL.

This clone was seen only once. The chain's CDR3 is CASRLAWAEEGRAEAFF. DNA of the CDR3: TGTGCAAGTCGCTTAGCGTGGGCCGAGGAGGGACGGGCTGAAGCTTTCTTT. The chain has TRBV12-2 and TRBJ1-1. TRBV12-2 is described as a pseudogene. This CDR3 is built from 17 residues.

The chain has TRBV2 and TRBJ2-3, with TRBD1 as a possible D gene (6 bases). Per the germline V gene, CDR1 is SNHLY and CDR2 is FYNNEI. V lost 8 bases and J lost 3, with 12 bases in between. The CDR3 is made up of 13 amino acids. The CDR3 nucleotides read TGTGCCAGCGCGAACAGGGCGACAGATACGCAGTATTTT. Its protein is CASANRATDTQYF.

The chain uses TRBV18 and TRBJ1-2; tentatively, D is TRBD1 (6 bases). V lost 3 bases and J lost 6, with 14 bases in between. CDR1 and CDR2 from the germline V gene are KGHSH and LQKENI. The CDR3 contains 14 residues. In DNA, the CDR3 is TGTGCCAGCTCACCCGGCACAGGGTGGGATGGCTACACCTTC. It yields the protein CASSPGTGWDGYTF.